Sequencing of this T cell receptor beta chain was carried out in a study of CXCR3-negative and CXCR3-positive naive CD8 T cells. Study context: The libraries yielded some 150 million TRB reads, about 1.5 +/- 0.3 million each.

The CDR3 spans 15 residues. CDR1 and CDR2 (germline): KGHDR, SFDVKD. The authors prepared UMI-labeled TRB cDNA libraries by 5' RACE. TCRdb reanalyzed the 5' RACE reads, giving one entry per CDR3 protein sequence and no DNA. The sample features nearly 110,000 distinct CDR3 sequences, with over 0.35% in its top ten. Turning to this clonotype: Its specificity is unknown.

Study conclusions and caveats: Naive cells, whether CXCR3-negative or CXCR3-positive, had similar TRBV-TRBJ usage, while memory cells differed. TRB CDR3 hydrophobicity was greater in CXCR3-positive naive cells than in CXCR3-negative naive cells.

The chain has TRBV24-1 and TRBJ2-1. The clonotype comes from a human donor in good health. Some clones in this sample may be carry-over from other donors' samples. Sequencing was carried out using naive CXCR3+ CD8+ T cells from blood. Described subset: CD45RO-CCR7+CD27+CD95- naive CD8+ T cells expressing CXCR3 (TNR3+). The CDR3 protein is CATSDFGGSYNEQFF.